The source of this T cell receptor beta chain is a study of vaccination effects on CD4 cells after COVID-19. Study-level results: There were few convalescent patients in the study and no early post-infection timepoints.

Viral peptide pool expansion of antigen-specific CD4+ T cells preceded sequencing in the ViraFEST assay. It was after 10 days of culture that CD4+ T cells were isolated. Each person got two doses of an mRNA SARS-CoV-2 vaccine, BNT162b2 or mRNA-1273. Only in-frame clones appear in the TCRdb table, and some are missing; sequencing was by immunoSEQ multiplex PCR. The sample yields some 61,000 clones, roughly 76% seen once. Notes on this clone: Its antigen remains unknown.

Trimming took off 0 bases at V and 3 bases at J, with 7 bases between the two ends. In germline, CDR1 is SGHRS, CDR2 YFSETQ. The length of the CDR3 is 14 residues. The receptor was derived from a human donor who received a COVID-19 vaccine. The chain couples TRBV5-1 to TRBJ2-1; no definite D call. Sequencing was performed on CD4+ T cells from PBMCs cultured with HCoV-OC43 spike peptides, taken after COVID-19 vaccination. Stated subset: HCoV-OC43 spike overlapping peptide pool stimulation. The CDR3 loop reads CASSLVSGYNEQFF. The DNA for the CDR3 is TGCGCCAGCAGCTTGGTGTCCGGCTACAATGAGCAGTTCTTC.